The source of this TCR beta chain is a study of blood T cell repertoires in COVID-19. Study information: There were acute and convalescent COVID-19 samples, and they came from the United States, Italy and Spain. PBMCs, B-cell-depleted T cells, or T cells were the source of the cDNA or gDNA that made up the material.

Authors' data handling: Reference gene primer amplification in the assay estimated nucleated cell counts. TCRdb's copy holds only in-frame clones and misses some; the assay was immunoSEQ multiplex PCR. V and J calls and clone size are those listed in that table; D and trimming were worked out from the DNA. The sample carries over 100,000 clones, 85% recorded once. This sequence was found in a man older than 75 with acute or convalescent COVID-19. The material sequenced was peripheral blood.

CDR3 amino acids: CASSSFAQGATYEQYF. CDR3 nucleotide sequence: TGTGCCAGCAGTTCATTTGCACAGGGGGCTACCTACGAGCAGTACTTC. J is TRBJ2-7 and V is TRBV6-2 or TRBV6-3, with TRBD1 matching 9 bases. The CDR3 is 16 amino acids. The germline gives CDR1 MNHEY, CDR2 SVGEGT. J gave up 2 bases and V 4 bases, and 9 bases lay outside the gene matches.